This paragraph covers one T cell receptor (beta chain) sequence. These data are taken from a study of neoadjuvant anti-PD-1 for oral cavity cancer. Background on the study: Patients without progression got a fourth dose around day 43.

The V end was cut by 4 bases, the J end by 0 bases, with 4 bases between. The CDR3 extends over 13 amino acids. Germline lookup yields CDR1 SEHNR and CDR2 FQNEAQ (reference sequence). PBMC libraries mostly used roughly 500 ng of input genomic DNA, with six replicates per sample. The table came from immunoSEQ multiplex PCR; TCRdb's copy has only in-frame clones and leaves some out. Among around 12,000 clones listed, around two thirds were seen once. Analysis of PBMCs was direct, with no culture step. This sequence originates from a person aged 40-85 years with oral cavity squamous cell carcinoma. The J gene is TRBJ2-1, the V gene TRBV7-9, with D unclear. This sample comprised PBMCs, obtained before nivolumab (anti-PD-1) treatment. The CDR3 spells CASSSPSYNEQFF. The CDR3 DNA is TGTGCCAGCAGCTCCCCCTCCTACAATGAGCAGTTCTTC. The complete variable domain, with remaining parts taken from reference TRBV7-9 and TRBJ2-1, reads DTGVSQNPRHKITKRGQNVTFRCDPISEHNRLYWYRQTLGQGPEFLTYFQNEAQLEKSRLLSDRFSAERPKGSFSTLEIQRTEQGDSAMYLCASSSPSYNEQFFGPGTRLTVL.